The sample holds many counts of the clone carrying this TCR beta chain. This entry comes from a study of T-cell reconstitution after alpha-beta-depleted transplantation in children. Unique molecular identifiers were incorporated when the TCRbeta library was constructed. TCRdb passed the PCR reads through MiXCR, listing each CDR3 protein once. The top ten hold approximately 1% of the sample, which has about 640,000 distinct CDR3 sequences, 16% seen once. V dropped 5 bases and J dropped 8 bases, with 22 bases sitting between them. The CDR3 consists of 16 residues. Germline V gives CDR1 SGHTA, CDR2 FQGNSA.

The sample here was PBMCs from the stem cell graft donor, taken from the stem cell graft. The receptor was derived from a human donor who donated a stem cell graft to a child with acute myeloid leukemia. V usage is TRBV7-2 and J usage is TRBJ2-1; D not resolved. CDR3: CASSRPPGPAHDEQFF. The CDR3, as DNA: TGTGCCAGCAGCCGACCACCGGGCCCCGCACACGATGAGCAGTTCTTC.